This T cell receptor beta chain derives from a study of CD8 T cells in ankylosing spondylitis. The sample holds a few counts of this clonotype. The CDR3 spans 11 residues. Germline CDR1 SQVTM, CDR2 ANQGSEA. The V end was cut by 4 bases, the J end by 4 bases, with 8 bases between. Preparation of TCR beta libraries was done by quantitative 5'-RACE with molecular barcodes. TCRdb independently ran MiXCR on the 5' RACE reads; one entry per CDR3 protein. The data show around 250,000 distinct CDR3 sequences, roughly 32% seen once. The source of this sequence is a male donor with ankylosing spondylitis or in good health (not recorded which). Sequenced material: blood, either unsorted or a sorted T cell fraction (not recorded which). V is TRBV29-1 and J is TRBJ2-7, with D possibly TRBD1 on 5 matching bases. The CDR3 protein is CSVGKGYEQYF. CDR3 nucleotides: TGCAGCGTTGGGAAGGGGTACGAGCAGTACTTC.